Listed below are T cell receptor beta chains from one sample, sequenced in a study of technical replicates of blood from a few donors. Profiling relied on immunoSEQ multiplex PCR, and the TCRdb table lists in-frame clones only, not all of them. The sample holds around 85,000 clones, roughly 94% seen once. The sample comprised T cells isolated from PBMCs. The receptors here all came from a human donor in good health. Each CDR3 is given with its conserved first and last residue. The D gene is left open where the match is weak. Only some rows state a clone size, as once, few, many or a class for expanded clones.

D gene: NA
J gene: TRBJ1-5
V gene: TRBV4-1
clone size: NA
CDR3 protein: CASSQPYLRGGQPQHF
CDR3 DNA: TGCGCCAGCAGCCAACCCTACCTCCGGGGGGGTCAGCCCCAGCATTTT

D gene: TRBD2
J gene: TRBJ2-1
V gene: TRBV29-1
clone size: few
CDR3 protein: CSVRRTSNYNEQFF
CDR3 DNA: TGCAGCGTCCGAAGGACTAGCAACTACAATGAGCAGTTCTTC

D gene: TRBD2
J gene: TRBJ2-5
V gene: TRBV5-1
clone size: NA
CDR3 protein: CASSLGLAGGGETQYF
CDR3 DNA: TGCGCCAGCAGCTTGGGCCTAGCGGGAGGTGGTGAGACCCAGTACTTC

D gene: TRBD1
J gene: TRBJ1-1
V gene: TRBV11-3
clone size: NA
CDR3 protein: CASSSRRGPLSTEAFF
CDR3 DNA: TGTGCCAGCAGCTCGCGCAGGGGGCCCCTGAGCACTGAAGCTTTCTTT

D gene: TRBD2
J gene: TRBJ2-3
V gene: TRBV7-9
clone size: NA
CDR3 protein: CASSLTLSTSSGTDTQYF
CDR3 DNA: TGTGCCAGCAGCTTAACCCTCTCGACTAGCTCCGGCACAGATACGCAGTATTTT

D gene: TRBD2
J gene: TRBJ2-3
V gene: TRBV10-3
clone size: NA
CDR3 protein: CAISDLASGETAQYF
CDR3 DNA: TGTGCCATCAGTGATTTGGCTAGCGGGGAGACCGCGCAGTATTTT

D gene: TRBD2
J gene: TRBJ2-5
V gene: TRBV4-1
clone size: once
CDR3 protein: CASSQRETGGVLETQYF
CDR3 DNA: TGCGCCAGCAGCCAAAGGGAGACGGGAGGAGTTTTAGAGACCCAGTACTTC

D gene: TRBD1
J gene: TRBJ2-5
V gene: TRBV11-3
clone size: NA
CDR3 protein: CASSLDPRDRVETQYF
CDR3 DNA: TGTGCCAGCAGCTTAGATCCCAGAGACAGGGTTGAGACCCAGTACTTC

D gene: TRBD2
J gene: TRBJ2-7
V gene: TRBV7-2
clone size: NA
CDR3 protein: CASSLYGGSASYEQYF
CDR3 DNA: TGTGCCAGCAGCTTATACGGCGGGAGTGCCTCCTACGAGCAGTACTTC

D gene: TRBD1
J gene: TRBJ1-5
V gene: TRBV15
clone size: NA
CDR3 protein: CATSRVRTGLEGPQHF
CDR3 DNA: TGTGCCACCAGCAGAGTCCGGACAGGACTCGAGGGGCCCCAGCATTTT

D gene: NA
J gene: TRBJ1-1
V gene: TRBV15
clone size: NA
CDR3 protein: CATSRRQERTEAFF
CDR3 DNA: TGTGCCACCAGCAGAAGGCAGGAACGAACTGAAGCTTTCTTT

D gene: TRBD1
J gene: TRBJ1-6
V gene: TRBV4-1
clone size: NA
CDR3 protein: CASSQDAGGASPLHF
CDR3 DNA: TGCGCCAGCAGCCAAGATGCAGGGGGCGCCTCACCCCTCCACTTT

D gene: TRBD2
J gene: TRBJ2-3
V gene: TRBV5-1
clone size: NA
CDR3 protein: CASTSGRSSTDTQYF
CDR3 DNA: TGCGCCAGCACGAGCGGGAGAAGTAGCACAGATACGCAGTATTTT

D gene: NA
J gene: TRBJ1-1
V gene: TRBV29-1
clone size: NA
CDR3 protein: CSVVGGDTIPEAFF
CDR3 DNA: TGCAGCGTTGTTGGGGGCGACACCATTCCTGAAGCTTTCTTT

D gene: TRBD2
J gene: TRBJ2-7
V gene: TRBV7-6
clone size: NA
CDR3 protein: CASSLGLAGLSYEQYF
CDR3 DNA: TGTGCCAGCAGCTTAGGGCTAGCGGGCCTCTCCTACGAGCAGTACTTC

D gene: TRBD2
J gene: TRBJ2-3
V gene: TRBV6-4
clone size: NA
CDR3 protein: CASSVSGGTDTQYF
CDR3 DNA: TGTGCCAGCAGTGTTAGCGGGGGCACAGATACGCAGTATTTT

D gene: TRBD1
J gene: TRBJ1-2
V gene: TRBV9
clone size: once
CDR3 protein: CASSAHRTGVGDGYTF
CDR3 DNA: TGTGCCAGCAGCGCACACAGGACAGGGGTGGGAGATGGCTACACCTTC

D gene: TRBD1
J gene: TRBJ2-1
V gene: TRBV5-1
clone size: NA
CDR3 protein: CASSLAGQGAYNEQFF
CDR3 DNA: TGCGCCAGCAGCTTGGCCGGACAGGGGGCATACAATGAGCAGTTCTTC

D gene: NA
J gene: TRBJ2-3
V gene: TRBV27
clone size: NA
CDR3 protein: CASSTDTGTDTQYF
CDR3 DNA: TGTGCCAGCAGTACCGACACGGGCACAGATACGCAGTATTTT

D gene: NA
J gene: TRBJ2-5
V gene: TRBV28
clone size: NA
CDR3 protein: CASTRGEVETQYF
CDR3 DNA: TGTGCCAGCACCAGAGGGGAGGTGGAGACCCAGTACTTC

D gene: TRBD1
J gene: TRBJ2-4
V gene: TRBV5-1
clone size: NA
CDR3 protein: CASSGGTGGNIQYF
CDR3 DNA: TGCGCCAGCAGCGGCGGGACAGGGGGAAACATTCAGTACTTC

D gene: TRBD1
J gene: TRBJ2-5
V gene: TRBV19
clone size: NA
CDR3 protein: CASSIWTGPQETQYF
CDR3 DNA: TGTGCCAGTAGTATTTGGACAGGCCCACAAGAGACCCAGTACTTC

D gene: NA
J gene: TRBJ2-5
V gene: TRBV29-1
clone size: NA
CDR3 protein: CSVEPGAGEETQYF
CDR3 DNA: TGCAGCGTTGAACCAGGGGCGGGGGAAGAGACCCAGTACTTC

D gene: TRBD1
J gene: TRBJ2-7
V gene: TRBV2
clone size: NA
CDR3 protein: CASNPLRTGSYEQYF
CDR3 DNA: TGTGCCAGCAACCCTTTGAGGACAGGGTCCTACGAGCAGTACTTC

D gene: TRBD2
J gene: TRBJ2-1
V gene: TRBV11-3
clone size: NA
CDR3 protein: CASSLGMVGRAPDEQFF
CDR3 DNA: TGTGCCAGCAGCTTAGGAATGGTCGGGAGGGCCCCCGATGAGCAGTTCTTC

D gene: TRBD1
J gene: TRBJ2-7
V gene: TRBV27
clone size: NA
CDR3 protein: CASSLGMGQGYEQYF
CDR3 DNA: TGTGCCAGCAGTTTAGGTATGGGACAGGGGTACGAGCAGTACTTC

D gene: TRBD1
J gene: TRBJ2-6
V gene: TRBV7-9
clone size: NA
CDR3 protein: CASSSFRGRLSGANVLTF
CDR3 DNA: TGTGCCAGCAGCTCTTTCAGGGGGCGACTCTCTGGGGCCAACGTCCTGACTTTC

D gene: TRBD1
J gene: TRBJ1-1
V gene: TRBV19
clone size: NA
CDR3 protein: CATGQTNTEAFF
CDR3 DNA: TGTGCCACGGGACAGACCAACACTGAAGCTTTCTTT

D gene: NA
J gene: TRBJ2-1
V gene: TRBV5-1
clone size: NA
CDR3 protein: CASSLGGYNEQFF
CDR3 DNA: TGCGCCAGCAGCTTGGGAGGCTACAATGAGCAGTTCTTC

D gene: NA
J gene: TRBJ2-7
V gene: TRBV7-2
clone size: NA
CDR3 protein: CASSLARSYEQYF
CDR3 DNA: TGTGCCAGCAGCTTGGCTAGATCCTACGAGCAGTACTTC

D gene: NA
J gene: TRBJ1-2
V gene: TRBV27
clone size: once
CDR3 protein: CASAPPLSNYGYTF
CDR3 DNA: TGTGCCAGCGCGCCACCCCTTTCTAACTATGGCTACACCTTC

D gene: TRBD2
J gene: TRBJ2-7
V gene: TRBV27
clone size: once
CDR3 protein: CASSPIAGATYEQYF
CDR3 DNA: TGTGCCAGCAGTCCAATAGCGGGAGCGACCTACGAGCAGTACTTC

D gene: TRBD2
J gene: TRBJ2-5
V gene: TRBV7-9
clone size: NA
CDR3 protein: CASSLGEAGSQETQYF
CDR3 DNA: TGTGCCAGCAGCTTAGGGGAAGCGGGGTCACAAGAGACCCAGTACTTC

D gene: NA
J gene: TRBJ2-1
V gene: TRBV11-1
clone size: NA
CDR3 protein: CASSLQGWLNEQFF
CDR3 DNA: TGTGCCAGCAGCTTACAGGGTTGGTTGAATGAGCAGTTCTTC

D gene: NA
J gene: TRBJ2-1
V gene: TRBV28
clone size: NA
CDR3 protein: CASIPRSRDEQFF
CDR3 DNA: TGTGCCAGCATCCCCCGGAGTCGGGATGAGCAGTTCTTC

D gene: TRBD1
J gene: TRBJ1-1
V gene: TRBV7-3
clone size: NA
CDR3 protein: CASSPGTGGIAFF
CDR3 DNA: TGTGCCAGCAGCCCAGGGACAGGGGGGATCGCTTTCTTT

D gene: NA
J gene: TRBJ1-2
V gene: TRBV28
clone size: NA
CDR3 protein: CASSFEARLVYGYTF
CDR3 DNA: TGTGCCAGCAGTTTTGAGGCTCGACTCGTCTATGGCTACACCTTC

D gene: TRBD1
J gene: TRBJ1-5
V gene: TRBV2
clone size: NA
CDR3 protein: CASRPGQVSNQPQHF
CDR3 DNA: TGTGCCAGCAGGCCGGGACAGGTTAGCAATCAGCCCCAGCATTTT

D gene: TRBD1
J gene: TRBJ1-1
V gene: TRBV27
clone size: few
CDR3 protein: CASSLSGQGVTEAFF
CDR3 DNA: TGTGCCAGCAGTTTATCCGGACAGGGTGTCACTGAAGCTTTCTTT

D gene: NA
J gene: TRBJ2-7
V gene: TRBV5-6
clone size: NA
CDR3 protein: CASSPTGSYEQYF
CDR3 DNA: TGTGCCAGCAGCCCGACAGGTAGCTACGAGCAGTACTTC

D gene: NA
J gene: TRBJ2-7
V gene: TRBV2
clone size: NA
CDR3 protein: CASRVDWSSYEQYF
CDR3 DNA: TGTGCCAGCAGGGTTGACTGGAGCTCCTACGAGCAGTACTTC

D gene: NA
J gene: TRBJ2-7
V gene: TRBV18
clone size: once
CDR3 protein: CASSPPGSSYEQYF
CDR3 DNA: TGTGCCAGCTCACCACCCGGGAGCTCCTACGAGCAGTACTTC

D gene: NA
J gene: TRBJ2-2
V gene: TRBV5-4
clone size: NA
CDR3 protein: CASSLGSAVENTGELFF
CDR3 DNA: TGTGCCAGCAGCTTGGGGTCCGCGGTAGAGAACACCGGGGAGCTGTTTTTT

D gene: NA
J gene: TRBJ1-1
V gene: TRBV30
clone size: few
CDR3 protein: CAWSGQMNTEAFF
CDR3 DNA: TGTGCCTGGAGTGGACAGATGAACACTGAAGCTTTCTTT

D gene: TRBD1
J gene: TRBJ1-4
V gene: TRBV19
clone size: NA
CDR3 protein: CASSMQQGAREKLFF
CDR3 DNA: TGTGCCAGTAGTATGCAACAGGGGGCTCGAGAAAAACTGTTTTTT

D gene: TRBD2
J gene: TRBJ2-1
V gene: TRBV6-5
clone size: NA
CDR3 protein: CASMRAGPYNEQFF
CDR3 DNA: TGTGCCAGCATGAGAGCGGGGCCATACAATGAGCAGTTCTTC

D gene: TRBD1
J gene: TRBJ1-2
V gene: TRBV29-1
clone size: NA
CDR3 protein: CSGGQGDGYTF
CDR3 DNA: TGCAGCGGCGGACAGGGGGATGGCTACACCTTC

D gene: TRBD1
J gene: TRBJ2-7
V gene: TRBV5-6
clone size: NA
CDR3 protein: CASSLDIGDRTYEQYF
CDR3 DNA: TGTGCCAGCAGCTTGGATATAGGGGACAGAACCTACGAGCAGTACTTC

D gene: TRBD2
J gene: TRBJ2-1
V gene: TRBV7-9
clone size: NA
CDR3 protein: CASRAASGRAPNEQFF
CDR3 DNA: TGTGCCAGCAGGGCCGCTAGCGGGAGGGCCCCCAATGAGCAGTTCTTC

D gene: TRBD1
J gene: TRBJ1-5
V gene: TRBV6-1
clone size: NA
CDR3 protein: CASSESGTGARRHF
CDR3 DNA: TGTGCCAGCAGTGAATCGGGGACAGGGGCAAGGCGGCATTTT

D gene: NA
J gene: TRBJ1-2
V gene: TRBV5-6
clone size: NA
CDR3 protein: CASSPGTETGYTF
CDR3 DNA: TGTGCCAGCAGTCCGGGAACCGAGACGGGCTACACCTTC

D gene: NA
J gene: TRBJ2-5
V gene: TRBV4-1
clone size: NA
CDR3 protein: CASSQVPDKETQYF
CDR3 DNA: TGCGCCAGCAGCCAAGTCCCGGACAAAGAGACCCAGTACTTC

D gene: NA
J gene: TRBJ2-3
V gene: TRBV27
clone size: NA
CDR3 protein: CASGDSAGTDTQYF
CDR3 DNA: TGTGCCAGCGGGGACTCCGCCGGCACAGATACGCAGTATTTT

D gene: NA
J gene: TRBJ2-1
V gene: TRBV20-1
clone size: NA
CDR3 protein: CSARALNEQFF
CDR3 DNA: TGCAGTGCTAGAGCCCTCAATGAGCAGTTCTTC

D gene: TRBD2
J gene: TRBJ2-2
V gene: TRBV5-1
clone size: NA
CDR3 protein: CASSMVPGGPAGTGELFF
CDR3 DNA: TGCGCCAGCAGCATGGTCCCGGGAGGGCCAGCGGGCACCGGGGAGCTGTTTTTT